This T cell receptor (beta chain) was recovered during a study of T cell changes during pregnancy in multiple sclerosis. The V and J ends lost 5 bases and 4 bases, in that order; junction bases with no gene match: 4. The CDR3 consists of 14 residues. Germline loops: CDR1 MNHNY, CDR2 SVGAGI (reference sequence). Sequencing used immunoSEQ multiplex PCR; TCRdb keeps in-frame clones, though not all of them. The sample shows approximately 24,000 clones, about nine tenths of them seen only once. The J gene is TRBJ1-2, the V gene TRBV6-6; 10 bases are a match to TRBD1. Here the sequenced sample was CD8+ T cells from peripheral blood mononuclear cells, taken in the third trimester of pregnancy. This TCR was sampled from a female donor in good health, enrolled as a control in a pregnancy study. The CDR3 DNA reads as TGTGCCAGCAGTACGACAGGGGGCCTCTATGGCTACACCTTC. It is translated as CASSTTGGLYGYTF.